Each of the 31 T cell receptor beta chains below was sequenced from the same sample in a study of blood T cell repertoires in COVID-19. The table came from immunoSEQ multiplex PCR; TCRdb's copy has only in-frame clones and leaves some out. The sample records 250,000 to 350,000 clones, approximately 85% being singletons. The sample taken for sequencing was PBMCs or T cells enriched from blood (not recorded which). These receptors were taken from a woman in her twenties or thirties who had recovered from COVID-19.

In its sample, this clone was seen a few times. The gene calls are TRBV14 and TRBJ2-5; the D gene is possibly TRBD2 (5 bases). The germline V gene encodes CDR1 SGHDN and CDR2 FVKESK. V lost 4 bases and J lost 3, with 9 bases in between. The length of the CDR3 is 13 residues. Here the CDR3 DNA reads TGTGCCAGCAGCCTAGGACTGAAAGAGACCCAGTACTTC. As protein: CASSLGLKETQYF.

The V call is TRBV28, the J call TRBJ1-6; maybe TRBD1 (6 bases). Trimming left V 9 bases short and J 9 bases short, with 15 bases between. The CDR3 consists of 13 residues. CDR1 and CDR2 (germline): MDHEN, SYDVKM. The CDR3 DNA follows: TGTGCCAGTACAGGACAGACTTTTTCACCCCTCCACTTT. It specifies CASTGQTFSPLHF.

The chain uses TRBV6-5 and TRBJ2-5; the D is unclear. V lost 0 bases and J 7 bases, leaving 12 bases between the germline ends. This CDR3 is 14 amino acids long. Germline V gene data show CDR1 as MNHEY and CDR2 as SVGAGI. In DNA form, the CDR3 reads TGTGCCAGCAGTTACTCGAGAACAGTGGGGACCCAGTACTTC. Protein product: CASSYSRTVGTQYF.

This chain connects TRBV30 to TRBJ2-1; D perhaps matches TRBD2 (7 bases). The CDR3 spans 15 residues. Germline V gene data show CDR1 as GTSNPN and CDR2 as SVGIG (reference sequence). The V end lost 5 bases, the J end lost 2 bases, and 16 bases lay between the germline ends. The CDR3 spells CAWVPRGAPYNEQFF. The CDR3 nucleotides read TGTGCCTGGGTCCCCCGGGGGGCTCCCTACAATGAGCAGTTCTTC.

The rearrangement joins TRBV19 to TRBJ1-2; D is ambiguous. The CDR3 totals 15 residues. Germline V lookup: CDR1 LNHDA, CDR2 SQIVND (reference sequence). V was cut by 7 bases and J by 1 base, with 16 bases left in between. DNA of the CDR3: TGTGCCAGTACCCCGCCAGAGGGATTTAACTATGGCTACACCTTC. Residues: CASTPPEGFNYGYTF.

In DNA form, the CDR3 reads TGTGCCAGTAGTATCTACAGGGGGCGCAGGTCAATCACGGAGCAGTACTTC. It translates to CASSIYRGRRSITEQYF. The chain has TRBV19 and TRBJ2-7; 9 bases line up with TRBD1. CDR3 length equals 17 residues. Losses at the gene ends were 3 bases for V and 7 bases for J; bases not matched to a gene: 16. Germline CDR1 reads LNHDA; CDR2 reads SQIVND (reference sequence).

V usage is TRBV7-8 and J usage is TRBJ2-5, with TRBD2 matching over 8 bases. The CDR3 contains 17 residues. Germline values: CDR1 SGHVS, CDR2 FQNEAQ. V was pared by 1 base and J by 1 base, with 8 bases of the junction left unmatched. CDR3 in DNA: TGTGCCAGCAGCTTAGTACTTAGTGGGACTAGCCAAGAGACCCAGTACTTC. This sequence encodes CASSLVLSGTSQETQYF.

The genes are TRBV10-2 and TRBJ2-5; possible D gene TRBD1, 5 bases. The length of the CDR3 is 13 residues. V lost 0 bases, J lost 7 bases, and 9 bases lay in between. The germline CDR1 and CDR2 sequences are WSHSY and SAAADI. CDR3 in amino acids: CASSESGVGTQYF. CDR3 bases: TGCGCCAGCAGTGAGTCAGGGGTGGGGACCCAGTACTTC.

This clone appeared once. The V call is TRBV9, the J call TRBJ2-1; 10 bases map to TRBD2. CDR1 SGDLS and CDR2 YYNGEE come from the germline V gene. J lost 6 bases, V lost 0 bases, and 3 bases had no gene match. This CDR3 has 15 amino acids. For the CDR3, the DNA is TGTGCCAGCAGCGTAGCGGCTAGCGGGGGCAATGAGCAGTTCTTC. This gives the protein CASSVAASGGNEQFF.

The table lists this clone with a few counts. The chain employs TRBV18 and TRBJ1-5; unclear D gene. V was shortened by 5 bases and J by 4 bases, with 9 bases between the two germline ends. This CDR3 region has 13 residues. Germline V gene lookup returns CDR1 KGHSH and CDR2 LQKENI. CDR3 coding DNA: TGTGCCAGCTCAACGAGCGGGAATCAGCCCCAGCATTTT. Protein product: CASSTSGNQPQHF.

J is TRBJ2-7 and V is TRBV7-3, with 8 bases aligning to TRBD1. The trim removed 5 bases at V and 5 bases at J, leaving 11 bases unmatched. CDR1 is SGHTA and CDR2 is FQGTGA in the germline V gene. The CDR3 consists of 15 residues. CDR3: CASSRTGSDRNEQYF. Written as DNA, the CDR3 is TGTGCCAGCAGCCGGACAGGGTCCGATAGAAACGAGCAGTACTTC.

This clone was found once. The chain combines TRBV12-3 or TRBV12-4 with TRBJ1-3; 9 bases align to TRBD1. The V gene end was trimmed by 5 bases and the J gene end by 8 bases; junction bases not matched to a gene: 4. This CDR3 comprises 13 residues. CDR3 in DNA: TGTGCCAGCAGTATACAGGGGGCTTACACCATATATTTT. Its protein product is CASSIQGAYTIYF.

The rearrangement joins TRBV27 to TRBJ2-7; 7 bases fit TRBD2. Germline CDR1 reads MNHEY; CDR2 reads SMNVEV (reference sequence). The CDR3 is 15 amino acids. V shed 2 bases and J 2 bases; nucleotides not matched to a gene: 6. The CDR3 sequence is CASSLEPGGPYEQYF. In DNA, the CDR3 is TGTGCCAGCAGTTTAGAGCCGGGGGGACCCTACGAGCAGTACTTC.

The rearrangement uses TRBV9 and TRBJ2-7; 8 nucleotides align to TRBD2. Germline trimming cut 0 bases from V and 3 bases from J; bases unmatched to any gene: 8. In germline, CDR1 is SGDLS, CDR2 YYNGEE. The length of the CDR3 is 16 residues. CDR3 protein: CASSVAAGVYLYEQYF. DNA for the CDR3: TGTGCCAGCAGCGTAGCAGCGGGGGTCTATCTCTACGAGCAGTACTTC.

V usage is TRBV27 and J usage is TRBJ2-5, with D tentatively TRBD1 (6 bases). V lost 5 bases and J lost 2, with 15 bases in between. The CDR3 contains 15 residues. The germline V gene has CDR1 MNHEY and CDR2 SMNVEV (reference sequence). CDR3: CASSVIQGLQETQYF. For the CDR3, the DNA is TGTGCCAGCAGTGTAATACAGGGTCTACAAGAGACCCAGTACTTC.

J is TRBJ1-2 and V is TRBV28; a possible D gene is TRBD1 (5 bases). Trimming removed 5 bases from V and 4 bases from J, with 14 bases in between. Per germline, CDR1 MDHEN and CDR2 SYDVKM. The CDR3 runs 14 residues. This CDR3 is CASSVFQGVYGYTF. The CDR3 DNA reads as TGTGCCAGCAGTGTCTTCCAGGGCGTCTATGGCTACACCTTC.

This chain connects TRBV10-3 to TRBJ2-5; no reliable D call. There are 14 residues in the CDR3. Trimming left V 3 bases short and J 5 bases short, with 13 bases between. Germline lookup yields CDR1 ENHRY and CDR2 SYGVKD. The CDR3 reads CAISERRAGETQYF. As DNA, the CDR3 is TGTGCCATCAGTGAACGGAGAGCCGGGGAGACCCAGTACTTC.

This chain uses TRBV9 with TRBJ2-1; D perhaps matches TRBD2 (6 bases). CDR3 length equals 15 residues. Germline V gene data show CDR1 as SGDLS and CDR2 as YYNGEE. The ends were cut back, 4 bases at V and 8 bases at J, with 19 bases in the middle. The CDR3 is CASSPRDFSVDEQFF. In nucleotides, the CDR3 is TGTGCCAGCAGCCCCCGGGACTTTTCAGTGGATGAGCAGTTCTTC.

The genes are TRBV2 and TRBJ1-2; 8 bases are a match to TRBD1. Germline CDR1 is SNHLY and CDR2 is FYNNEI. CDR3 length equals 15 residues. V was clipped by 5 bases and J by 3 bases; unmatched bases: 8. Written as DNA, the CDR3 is TGTGCCAGCAGTTACAACAGGGGGAGAGACTATGGCTACACCTTC. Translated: CASSYNRGRDYGYTF.

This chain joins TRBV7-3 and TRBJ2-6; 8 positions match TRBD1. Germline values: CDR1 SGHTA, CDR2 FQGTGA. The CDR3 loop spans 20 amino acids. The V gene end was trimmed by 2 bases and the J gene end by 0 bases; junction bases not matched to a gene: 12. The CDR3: CASSLSGTGSLFSGANVLTF. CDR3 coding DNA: TGTGCCAGCAGCTTATCCGGGACAGGTTCCCTATTCTCTGGGGCCAACGTCCTGACTTTC.

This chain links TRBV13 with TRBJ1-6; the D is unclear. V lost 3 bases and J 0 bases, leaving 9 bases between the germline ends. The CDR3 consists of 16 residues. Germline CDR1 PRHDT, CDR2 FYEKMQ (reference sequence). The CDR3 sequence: CASSFKESSYNSPLHF. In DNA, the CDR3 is TGTGCCAGCAGCTTCAAAGAGAGCTCCTATAATTCACCCCTCCACTTT.

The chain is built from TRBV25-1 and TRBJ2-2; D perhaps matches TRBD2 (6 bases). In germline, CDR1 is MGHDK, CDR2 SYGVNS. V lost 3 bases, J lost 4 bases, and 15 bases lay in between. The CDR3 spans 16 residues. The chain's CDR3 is CASSEHGSRGTGELFF. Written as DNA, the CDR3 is TGTGCCAGCAGTGAGCACGGGAGCAGAGGCACCGGGGAGCTGTTTTTT. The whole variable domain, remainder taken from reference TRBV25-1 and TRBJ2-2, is EADIYQTPRYLVIGTGKKITLECSQTMGHDKMYWYQQDPGMELHLIHYSYGVNSTEKGDLSSESTVSRIRTEHFPLTLESARPSHTSQYLCASSEHGSRGTGELFFGEGSRLTVL.

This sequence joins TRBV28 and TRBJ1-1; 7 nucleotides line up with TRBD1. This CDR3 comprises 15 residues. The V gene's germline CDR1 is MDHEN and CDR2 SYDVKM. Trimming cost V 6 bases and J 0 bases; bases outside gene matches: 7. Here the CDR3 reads CASSPPGGMNTEAFF. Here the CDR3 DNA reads TGTGCCAGCAGCCCTCCAGGGGGTATGAACACTGAAGCTTTCTTT.

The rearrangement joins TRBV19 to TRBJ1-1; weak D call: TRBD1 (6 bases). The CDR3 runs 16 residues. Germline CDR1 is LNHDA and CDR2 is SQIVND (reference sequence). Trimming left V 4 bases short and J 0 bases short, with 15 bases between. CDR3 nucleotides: TGTGCCAGTAGTAGCCCGGGACACCCAGTGAACACTGAAGCTTTCTTT. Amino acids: CASSSPGHPVNTEAFF.

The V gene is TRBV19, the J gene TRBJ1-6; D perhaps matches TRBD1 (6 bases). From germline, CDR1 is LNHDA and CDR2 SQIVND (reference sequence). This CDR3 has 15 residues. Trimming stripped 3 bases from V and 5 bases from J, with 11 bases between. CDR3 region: CASSISDRHNSPLHF. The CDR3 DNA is TGTGCCAGTAGTATCTCGGACAGACATAATTCACCCCTCCACTTT.

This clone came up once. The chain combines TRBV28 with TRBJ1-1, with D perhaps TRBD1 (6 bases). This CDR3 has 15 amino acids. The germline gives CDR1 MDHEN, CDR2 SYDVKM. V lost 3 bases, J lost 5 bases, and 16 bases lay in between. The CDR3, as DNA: TGTGCCAGCAGTTTTCGGGGGGCGGGTACGACTGAAGCTTTCTTT. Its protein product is CASSFRGAGTTEAFF.

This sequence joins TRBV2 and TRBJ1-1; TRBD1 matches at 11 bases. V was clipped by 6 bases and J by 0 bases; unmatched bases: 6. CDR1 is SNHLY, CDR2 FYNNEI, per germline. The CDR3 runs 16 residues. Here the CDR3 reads CASRRGTGGMNTEAFF. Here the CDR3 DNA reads TGTGCCAGCAGGAGAGGGACAGGGGGAATGAACACTGAAGCTTTCTTT.

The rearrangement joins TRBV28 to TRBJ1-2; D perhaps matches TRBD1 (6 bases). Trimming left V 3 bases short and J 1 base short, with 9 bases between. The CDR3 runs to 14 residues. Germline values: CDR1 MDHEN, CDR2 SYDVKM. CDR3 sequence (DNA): TGTGCCAGCAGTTTGTCAGGGGATAACTATGGCTACACCTTC. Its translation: CASSLSGDNYGYTF.

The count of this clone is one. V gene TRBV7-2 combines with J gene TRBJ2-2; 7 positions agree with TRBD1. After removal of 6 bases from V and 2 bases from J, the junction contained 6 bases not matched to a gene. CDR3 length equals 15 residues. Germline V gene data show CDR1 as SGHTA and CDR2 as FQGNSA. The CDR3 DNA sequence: TGTGCCAGCAGTCCAGGACAGGTCAACACCGGGGAGCTGTTTTTT. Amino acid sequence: CASSPGQVNTGELFF.

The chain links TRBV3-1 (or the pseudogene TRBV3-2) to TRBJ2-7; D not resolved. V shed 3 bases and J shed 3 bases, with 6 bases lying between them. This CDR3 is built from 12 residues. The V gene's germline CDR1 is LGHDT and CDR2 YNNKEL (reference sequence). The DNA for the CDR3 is TGTGCCAGCAGCCAGGGCCTCTACGAGCAGTACTTC. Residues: CASSQGLYEQYF.

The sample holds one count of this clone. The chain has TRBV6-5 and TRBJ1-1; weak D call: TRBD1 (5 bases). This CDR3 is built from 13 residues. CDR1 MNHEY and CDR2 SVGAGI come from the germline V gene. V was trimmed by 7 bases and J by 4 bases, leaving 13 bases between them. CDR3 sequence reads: CASNRGGGTEAFF. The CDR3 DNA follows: TGTGCCAGCAACCGTGGGGGGGGCACTGAAGCTTTCTTT.